Listed below are T cell receptor beta chains from one sample, sequenced in a study of shared clonotypes between healthy human individuals. TCRdb's table, derived via immunoSEQ multiplex PCR, lists solely in-frame clones and lacks some. The table has 2 million to 2.5 million clones, nearly 97% seen once. The specimen sequenced was naive CD4+ T cells sorted from blood. The receptors stem from a man aged 18-30 years in good health. The CDR3 runs from the conserved cysteine through the conserved F or W. The D gene is left open where the match is weak. Rows give clone size only sometimes, using once, few, many, or a class for an expanded clone.

V	J	D	size	CDR3	DNA
TRBV15	TRBJ2-7	.	.	CATSNGMSSYEQYF	TGTGCCACCAGCAACGGGATGAGCTCCTACGAGCAGTACTTC
TRBV30	TRBJ1-4	.	.	CAWSVRGWDINEKLFF	TGTGCCTGGAGTGTGAGGGGCTGGGATATAAATGAAAAACTGTTTTTT
TRBV5-4	TRBJ2-7	TRBD2	.	CASSLGGREGYEQYF	TGTGCCAGCAGCTTGGGCGGCAGGGAGGGCTACGAGCAGTACTTC
TRBV5-6	TRBJ1-6	TRBD1	.	CASSLAGRSGGSYNSPLHF	TGTGCCAGCAGCTTGGCCGGTCGTTCAGGGGGCTCCTATAATTCACCCCTCCACTTT
TRBV6-1	TRBJ2-7	TRBD1	.	CASSPQGAVAQYF	TGTGCCAGCAGTCCACAGGGGGCCGTCGCGCAGTACTTC
TRBV6-5	TRBJ1-3	.	.	CASTRGVGNTIYF	TGTGCCAGCACCCGCGGAGTAGGTAACACCATATATTTT
TRBV7-8	TRBJ1-4	.	few	CASSLVGNEKLFF	TGTGCCAGCAGCTTAGTGGGAAATGAAAAACTGTTTTTT
TRBV11-2	TRBJ1-2	.	.	CASSWETDGSGGYTF	TGTGCCAGCAGCTGGGAGACCGACGGCTCCGGCGGCTACACCTTC
TRBV18	TRBJ1-2	.	.	CASSQGSVEGYTF	TGTGCCAGCTCACAAGGGAGTGTCGAGGGCTACACCTTC
TRBV5-1	TRBJ2-6	TRBD1	.	CASSLAGTGGAYSGANVLTF	TGCGCCAGCAGCTTGGCGGGGACAGGGGGCGCCTACTCTGGGGCCAACGTCCTGACTTTC